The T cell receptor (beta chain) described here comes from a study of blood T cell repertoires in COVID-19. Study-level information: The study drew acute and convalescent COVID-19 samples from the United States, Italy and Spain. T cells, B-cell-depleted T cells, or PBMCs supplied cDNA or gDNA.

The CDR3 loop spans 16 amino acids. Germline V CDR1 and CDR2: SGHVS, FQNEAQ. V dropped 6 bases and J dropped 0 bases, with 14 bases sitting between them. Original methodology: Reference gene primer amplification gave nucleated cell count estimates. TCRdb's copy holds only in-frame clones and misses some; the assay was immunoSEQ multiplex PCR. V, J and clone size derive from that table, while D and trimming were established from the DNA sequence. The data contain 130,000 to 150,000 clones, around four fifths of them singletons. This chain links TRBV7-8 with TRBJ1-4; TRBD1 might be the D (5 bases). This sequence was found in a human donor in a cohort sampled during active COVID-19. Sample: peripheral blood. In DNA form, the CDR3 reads TGTGCCAGCAGTGCCGGGCAAGGGGCAACTAATGAAAAACTGTTTTTT. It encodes CASSAGQGATNEKLFF.